Presented here are 21 T cell receptor beta chains from one specimen sequenced in a study of shared clonotypes between healthy human individuals. Produced via immunoSEQ multiplex PCR; TCRdb's table is partial and in-frame only. The sample carries about 2.3 million clones, roughly 92% recorded once. What was sequenced was naive CD4+ T cells from PBMCs. Subset denoted: CD45RA+ positively selected. These receptor sequences come from a man between 18 and 35 years old in good health. Some clones in this sample may be carry-over from other donors' samples.

V usage is TRBV5-4 and J usage is TRBJ2-3, with 8 bases matching TRBD1. After removal of 5 bases from V and 5 bases from J, the junction contained 7 bases not matched to a gene. The CDR3 sequence is 14 residues long. The germline CDR1 and CDR2 sequences are SGHNT and YYREEE (reference sequence). The CDR3 nucleotides are TGTGCCAGCAGATCGACAGGGGTAGGAGATACGCAGTATTTT. Its translation is CASRSTGVGDTQYF.

The chain is built from TRBV7-3 and TRBJ1-1, with D perhaps TRBD1 (6 bases). This CDR3 spans 15 amino acids. Trimming cost V 0 bases and J 2 bases, with 10 bases left between them. The V gene's germline CDR1 is SGHTA and CDR2 FQGTGA. CDR3 in DNA: TGTGCCAGCAGCTTAACCAGGACAGCTAACACTGAAGCTTTCTTT. Protein product: CASSLTRTANTEAFF.

This chain uses TRBV27 with TRBJ2-7; weak D call: TRBD2 (6 bases). The germline V and J ends were trimmed by 0 bases and 12 bases, with 21 bases remaining between them. CDR1 is MNHEY, CDR2 SMNVEV, per germline (reference sequence). The CDR3 consists of 15 residues. The CDR3 spells CASSLSLRNPAGPYF. The CDR3 bases are TGTGCCAGCAGTTTATCCCTTCGAAACCCGGCGGGACCGTACTTC.

This chain links TRBV6-4 with TRBJ2-1; 10 nucleotides match TRBD2. CDR3 length: 15 residues. Unmatched junction bases numbered 4, after V lost 4 bases and J lost 4 bases. Germline V lookup: CDR1 MRHNA, CDR2 SNTAGT. The CDR3 coding sequence is TGTGCCAGCAGTGTGTTAGCGGGGGGTTACAATGAGCAGTTCTTC. Translated, it gives CASSVLAGGYNEQFF.

CDR3 DNA: TGTGCCAGCAGCATCCCGAACTCTGGGGCCAACGTCCTGACTTTC. Translating it yields CASSIPNSGANVLTF. The gene calls are TRBV5-4 and TRBJ2-6; D is ambiguous. The CDR3 spans 15 residues. CDR1 is SGHNT, CDR2 YYREEE, per germline (reference sequence). Trimming removed 4 bases from V and 0 bases from J, with 8 bases in between.

V and J are TRBV30 and TRBJ1-1; no definite D call. The germline V gene encodes CDR1 GTSNPN and CDR2 SVGIG (reference sequence). V was cut by 2 bases and J by 5 bases, with 12 bases left in between. The CDR3 length is 13 residues. The DNA for the CDR3 is TGTGCCTGGAGTTCGACCACGGGTACTGAAGCTTTCTTT. Translating it yields CAWSSTTGTEAFF.

The chain is built from TRBV20-1 and TRBJ2-7, with TRBD2 as a possible D gene (5 bases). The V and J ends lost 0 bases and 5 bases respectively, with 5 bases between them. Germline values: CDR1 DFQATT, CDR2 SNEGSKA (reference sequence). The length of the CDR3 is 11 residues. The CDR3 DNA is TGCAGTGCTAGAGAAGCGGACGAGCAGTACTTC. Protein sequence: CSAREADEQYF.

The V call is TRBV7-9, the J call TRBJ2-7; TRBD1 might be the D (5 bases). Between the trimmed V and J ends, which lost 5 bases and 2 bases, there was a span of 13 bases. The CDR3 has 14 residues. Germline CDR1 reads SEHNR; CDR2 reads FQNEAQ (reference sequence). The chain's CDR3 is CASSRQGQPYEQYF. The CDR3 DNA is TGTGCCAGCAGCCGCCAGGGCCAGCCCTACGAGCAGTACTTC.

V usage is TRBV4-3 and J usage is TRBJ2-3; D may correspond to TRBD1 or TRBD2 (5 bases each). CDR1 is LGHNA and CDR2 is YSLEER in the germline V gene. This CDR3 has 18 amino acids. Deletions cut 2 bases from V and 3 bases from J, with 21 bases between. The CDR3 loop reads CASSQRGANGMGTDTQYF. The CDR3 coding sequence is TGCGCCAGCAGCCAAAGGGGTGCGAACGGGATGGGGACAGATACGCAGTATTTT.

The V and J genes are TRBV30 and TRBJ2-3; D call uncertain. Trimming removed 3 bases from V and 4 bases from J, with 11 bases in between. CDR3 length equals 13 residues. Germline-derived CDR1 and CDR2 are GTSNPN and SVGIG (reference sequence). CDR3 protein: CAWRVQIADTQYF. The DNA of the CDR3 is TGTGCCTGGAGGGTGCAAATCGCAGATACGCAGTATTTT.

This chain links TRBV15 with TRBJ1-4, with TRBD1 identical over 7 bases. CDR3 length equals 15 residues. Per the germline V gene, CDR1 is LNHNV and CDR2 is YYDKDF (reference sequence). With V trimmed by 4 bases and J by 4 bases, 6 bases remained unmatched. Here the CDR3 reads CATSNRGGSNEKLFF. As DNA, the CDR3 is TGTGCCACCAGCAACAGGGGTGGGAGTAATGAAAAACTGTTTTTT.

The genes are TRBV6-1 and TRBJ2-3; 7 nucleotides match TRBD2. Germline CDR1 MNHNS, CDR2 SASEGT. The ends lost 6 bases at V and 1 base at J; junction bases unmatched: 4. There are 14 residues in the CDR3. This chain's CDR3 is CASRASGGTDTQYF. The CDR3 DNA is TGTGCCAGCAGGGCTAGCGGAGGCACAGATACGCAGTATTTT.

The V and J genes are TRBV9 and TRBJ2-1, with D perhaps TRBD1 (6 bases). The CDR3 has 13 amino acids. Trimming pared 2 bases from V and 7 bases from J, leaving 10 bases between. CDR1 and CDR2 from the germline V gene are SGDLS and YYNGEE. For the CDR3, the DNA is TGTGCCAGCAGCGTGGGGGCCGAAAATGAGCAGTTCTTC. It encodes CASSVGAENEQFF.

A remark on this clone: The same CDR3 can be traced to other DNA sequences in this sample. This chain joins TRBV7-3 and TRBJ2-1, with TRBD2 matching over 7 bases. J was trimmed by 7 bases and V by 3 bases; bases with no gene match: 6. Germline loops: CDR1 SGHTA, CDR2 FQGTGA. There are 14 residues in the CDR3. The DNA of the CDR3 is TGTGCCAGCAGCTTTGGCGGGAGTAAAAATGAGCAGTTCTTC. Translating gives CASSFGGSKNEQFF.

The chain employs TRBV7-3 and TRBJ2-3; D uncertain. CDR1 and CDR2 from the germline V gene are SGHTA and FQGTGA. V gave up 5 bases and J gave up 2 bases, with 17 bases separating them. This CDR3 spans 16 amino acids. The CDR3 here is CASSPTRGVDTDTQYF. CDR3 nucleotides: TGTGCCAGCAGCCCTACCCGCGGAGTAGACACAGATACGCAGTATTTT.

The genes are TRBV7-3 and TRBJ2-2, with D unclear. Per the germline V gene, CDR1 is SGHTA and CDR2 is FQGTGA. The length of the CDR3 is 14 residues. V was clipped by 2 bases and J by 0 bases, with 4 bases between them. CDR3 coding DNA: TGTGCCAGCAGCTTAGACACGAACACCGGGGAGCTGTTTTTT. Protein sequence: CASSLDTNTGELFF.

The chain joins TRBV2 to TRBJ2-2, with D hard to call. Germline CDR1 and CDR2: SNHLY and FYNNEI. The CDR3 length is 13 residues. V shed 6 bases and J shed 4 bases, with 9 bases lying between them. CDR3 sequence: CASRYTPTGELFF. The CDR3 nucleotides read TGTGCCAGCAGGTACACTCCCACCGGGGAGCTGTTTTTT.

The chain couples TRBV5-1 to TRBJ2-2; D possibly uses TRBD1 or TRBD2 (5 bases each). Trimming left V 4 bases short and J 4 bases short, with 14 bases between. Germline CDR1 and CDR2: SGHRS and YFSETQ. This CDR3 is 15 amino acids long. The CDR3: CASSRTRDVTGELFF. For the CDR3, the DNA is TGCGCCAGCAGCCGTACTCGGGACGTCACCGGGGAGCTGTTTTTT.

Concerning this clone itself: Other nucleotide sequences in the sample specify the same CDR3. This sequence joins TRBV6-1 and TRBJ2-3; D is undetermined. There are 10 residues in the CDR3. CDR1 and CDR2 from the germline V gene are MNHNS and SASEGT. The V end was cut by 9 bases, the J end by 3 bases, with 4 bases between. CDR3 residues: CASSTDTQYF. The CDR3 nucleotides are TGTGCCAGTTCTACAGATACGCAGTATTTT.

CDR3 region: CASSFRLAGEDTQYF. The CDR3 DNA follows: TGTGCCAGCAGCTTCCGACTAGCGGGAGAGGATACGCAGTATTTT. The rearrangement links TRBV13 to TRBJ2-3; TRBD2 agrees at 12 bases. Germline CDR1 reads PRHDT; CDR2 reads FYEKMQ (reference sequence). The CDR3 spans 15 residues. V lost 3 bases to trimming and J lost 6 bases; unmatched junction nucleotides: 4.

This clone was recorded only once. This sequence joins TRBV9 and TRBJ2-5; 9 nucleotides match TRBD2. Looked up from germline, CDR1 is SGDLS and CDR2 is YYNGEE. There are 16 residues in the CDR3. V gave up 1 base and J gave up 3 bases; unmatched junction bases: 7. This chain's CDR3 is CASSVQAGGLKETQYF. The CDR3 DNA is TGTGCCAGCAGCGTACAAGCGGGAGGACTGAAAGAGACCCAGTACTTC. Combining the CDR3 with reference TRBV9 and TRBJ2-5 gives the whole variable domain DSGVTQTPKHLITATGQRVTLRCSPRSGDLSVYWYQQSLDQGLQFLIQYYNGEERAKGNILERFSAQQFPDLHSELNLSSLELGDSALYFCASSVQAGGLKETQYFGPGTRLLVL.